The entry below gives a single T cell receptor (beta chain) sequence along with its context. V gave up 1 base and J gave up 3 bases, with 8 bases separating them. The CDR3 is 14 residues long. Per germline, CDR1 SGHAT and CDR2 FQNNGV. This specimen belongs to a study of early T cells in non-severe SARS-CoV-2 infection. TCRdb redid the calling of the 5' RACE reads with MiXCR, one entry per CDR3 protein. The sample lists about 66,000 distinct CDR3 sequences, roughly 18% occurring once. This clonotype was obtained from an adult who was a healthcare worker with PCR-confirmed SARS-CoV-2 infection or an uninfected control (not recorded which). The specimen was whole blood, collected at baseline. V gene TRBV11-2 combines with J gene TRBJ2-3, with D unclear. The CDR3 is CASSLVGGTDTQYF. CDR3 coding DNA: TGTGCCAGCAGCTTAGTAGGCGGTACAGATACGCAGTATTTT.